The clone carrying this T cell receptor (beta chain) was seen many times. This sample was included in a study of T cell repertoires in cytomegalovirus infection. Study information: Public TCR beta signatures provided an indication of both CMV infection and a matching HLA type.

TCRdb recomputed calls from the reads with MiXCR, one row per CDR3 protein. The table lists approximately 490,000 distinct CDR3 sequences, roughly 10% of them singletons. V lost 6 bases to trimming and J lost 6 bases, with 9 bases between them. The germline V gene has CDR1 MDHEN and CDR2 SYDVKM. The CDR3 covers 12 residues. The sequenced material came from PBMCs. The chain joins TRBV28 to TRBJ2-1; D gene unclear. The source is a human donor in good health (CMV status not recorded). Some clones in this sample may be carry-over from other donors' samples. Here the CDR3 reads CASREDINEQFF. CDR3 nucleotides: TGTGCCAGCAGGGAAGACATCAATGAGCAGTTCTTC.